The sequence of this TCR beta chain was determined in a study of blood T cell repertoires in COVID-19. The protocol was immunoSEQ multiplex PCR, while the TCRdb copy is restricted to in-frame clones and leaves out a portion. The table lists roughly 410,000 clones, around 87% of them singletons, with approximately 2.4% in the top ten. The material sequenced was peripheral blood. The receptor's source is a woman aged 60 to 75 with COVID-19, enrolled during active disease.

DNA of the CDR3: TGCGCCAGCAGCGGGACAGCTAGCACAGATACGCAGTATTTT. Translation: CASSGTASTDTQYF. This sequence joins TRBV5-1 and TRBJ2-3; 7 bases align to TRBD1. Germline trimming cut 4 bases from V and 0 bases from J; bases unmatched to any gene: 2. The germline gives CDR1 SGHRS, CDR2 YFSETQ. This CDR3 region has 14 residues.